The rows below give T cell receptor beta chains drawn from one sample of a study of identifying expanded T cells in peripheral blood. Here immunoSEQ multiplex PCR was the method, and the copy in TCRdb shows in-frame clones only, minus some. The sample has 95,000 to 150,000 clones; around four fifths are singletons. The sequenced sample was blood. These receptors came from a person aged 18-69 years in good health. The CDR3 runs from the conserved cysteine through the conserved F or W. The D gene is left open where the match is weak. A clone size is listed for some rows: how often the clone was seen (once, few, many), or a class if it is expanded.

size,V,D,J,CDR3,DNA
NA,TRBV6-6,NA,TRBJ2-7,CASSRENFYEQYF,TGTGCCAGCAGTCGCGAGAATTTCTACGAGCAGTACTTC
few,TRBV11-3,TRBD1,TRBJ2-4,CASSLDGPGQGAKNIQYF,TGTGCCAGCAGCTTAGACGGACCGGGACAGGGGGCCAAAAACATTCAGTACTTC
NA,TRBV30,NA,TRBJ1-2,CVLRTLNYGYTF,TGTGTTCTGAGGACACTTAACTATGGCTACACCTTC
NA,TRBV18,NA,TRBJ1-1,CASSPTENTEAFF,TGTGCCAGCTCACCGACAGAGAACACTGAAGCTTTCTTT
NA,TRBV19,TRBD2,TRBJ2-3,CASSILAGGHTDTQYF,TGTGCCAGTAGTATCTTAGCGGGGGGCCACACAGATACGCAGTATTTT
NA,TRBV18,TRBD1,TRBJ2-5,CASSYGQGGETQYF,TGTGCCAGCTCCTACGGACAGGGCGGAGAGACCCAGTACTTC
NA,TRBV2,NA,TRBJ2-7,CASSESPMWQYF,TGTGCCAGCAGCGAATCCCCGATGTGGCAGTACTTC
NA,TRBV6-5,NA,TRBJ1-3,CASSRVAGMGNTIYF,TGTGCCAGCAGTCGGGTCGCGGGGATGGGAAACACCATATATTTT
NA,TRBV15,NA,TRBJ2-6,CATSRGQGRGANVLTF,TGTGCCACCAGCAGAGGGCAGGGGCGTGGGGCCAACGTCCTGACTTTC
NA,TRBV5-8,NA,TRBJ2-1,CASSLLGGNEQFF,TGTGCCAGCAGCTTGTTGGGCGGGAATGAGCAGTTCTTC